These T cell receptor beta chains were read from a single sample in a study of T cells in tuberculosis. The data were produced by immunoSEQ multiplex PCR, yet TCRdb's version contains in-frame clones alone and is incomplete. The sample carries approximately 59,000 clones, 81% recorded once. What was sequenced was CD1b-GMM tetramer-negative cells sorted from PBMCs. Source of these receptors: an adult woman with latent tuberculosis. Each CDR3 is given without its conserved first and last residue. D genes are given only for firm matches.

ASSRRTSGVYTGELF	TRBD2	TRBJ2-2	TRBV11-3
ASSSRTGRDWSPLH	TRBD1	TRBJ1-6	TRBV7-2
ASSFPRGEQY	-	TRBJ2-7	TRBV27
ASSMFNRGYGYT	TRBD1	TRBJ1-2	TRBV19
ASSLGTSGRSLNEQY	TRBD2	TRBJ2-7	TRBV9
ASSPGGTAAYNEQF	-	TRBJ2-1	TRBV7-9
ASIITISGELF	-	TRBJ2-2	TRBV7-2
ASSPPNGSSYEQY	-	TRBJ2-7	TRBV18
ASSLRGTGGRSGANVLT	TRBD1	TRBJ2-6	TRBV7-9
ASIPGQGMSEKLF	TRBD1	TRBJ1-4	TRBV6-1
ASSFLSYTEAF	-	TRBJ1-1	TRBV5-1
ASSFQRTYEQY	-	TRBJ2-7	TRBV7-2
ASSIGQGQGYGYT	TRBD1	TRBJ1-2	TRBV19
ASSYSSGGAGELF	TRBD2	TRBJ2-2	TRBV6-6
ASSFSGSSYEQY	TRBD2	TRBJ2-7	TRBV5-1
ASARTSRETQY	TRBD2	TRBJ2-5	TRBV5-1
ASSRGSNSNQPQH	-	TRBJ1-5	TRBV5-5
ASSRQPGQVRGQY	TRBD1	TRBJ2-7	TRBV2
SGTGGSAMNTEAF	TRBD1	TRBJ1-1	TRBV29-1
ASSPPTGAGRNEQF	TRBD1	TRBJ2-1	TRBV18
ASSTTGITEAF	TRBD1	TRBJ1-1	TRBV5-1
ASPGVRGNEQF	-	TRBJ2-1	TRBV6-1
ASSLRTGTEAF	-	TRBJ1-1	TRBV7-6
ASSHDRFYEQY	-	TRBJ2-7	TRBV4-3
ASSYTARGPNTEAF	TRBD1	TRBJ1-1	TRBV6-5
ASSLFSGQNNYGYT	TRBD1	TRBJ1-2	TRBV5-6
ASSLVTGTGVNYGYT	TRBD1	TRBJ1-2	TRBV7-9
ASSLWGSAAQY	-	TRBJ2-5	TRBV5-4
ASSSPRGADGANVLT	-	TRBJ2-6	TRBV28
ASTRLAGGPGSYEQY	TRBD2	TRBJ2-7	TRBV5-1
ATSSGGGKSGELF	TRBD2	TRBJ2-2	TRBV15
ASSFGGPGLAGSHEQF	TRBD2	TRBJ2-1	TRBV7-3
ASAHSVGETQY	-	TRBJ2-5	TRBV7-9
ASSSGGGGDQPQH	-	TRBJ1-5	TRBV18
ASSGGLINNEQF	-	TRBJ2-1	TRBV5-1
ASSLEQGALSYNEQF	TRBD1	TRBJ2-1	TRBV5-8
ASSVAGGNTEAF	TRBD1	TRBJ1-1	TRBV5-1
ASSPSPFVINQPQH	-	TRBJ1-5	TRBV5-8
SVEEQGPRY	-	TRBJ1-3	TRBV29-1
ASSSGQWGGYT	TRBD1	TRBJ1-2	TRBV19
ASSDDRGGSNTEAF	-	TRBJ1-1	TRBV25-1
ASSLADGTGYEQY	-	-	TRBV4-1
ASSGRKDQPQH	-	TRBJ1-5	TRBV6-5
ASSLGSQRYSGNTIY	-	TRBJ1-3	TRBV7-2
ASSYSNRGNTEAF	TRBD1	TRBJ1-1	TRBV6-5